The next 18 T cell receptor beta chains were all read from a single sample in a study of PD-1 blockade in classical Hodgkin lymphoma. As for time point: cycle 4 day 1 (C4D1), after less than 7 weeks of nivolumab. Each of the patients experienced relapse following autologous stem cell transplantation, and their brentuximab vedotin exposure differed. Clones were sequenced by immunoSEQ multiplex PCR, and TCRdb holds only the in-frame ones, with some missing. Of about 41,000 clones listed, 55% to 70% are singletons. The specimen was peripheral blood mononuclear cells (PBMCs), collected before the fourth cycle of nivolumab. These receptors were taken from a human donor with classical Hodgkin lymphoma.

This chain links TRBV6-6 with TRBJ2-1; D uncertain. Deletions cut 4 bases from V and 15 bases from J, with 16 bases between. The germline V gene encodes CDR1 MNHNY and CDR2 SVGAGI (reference sequence). The CDR3 totals 12 residues. CDR3: CASSSDFASTFF. The CDR3 DNA reads as TGTGCCAGCAGTTCTGACTTCGCGTCCACGTTCTTC.

The rearrangement uses TRBV6-6 and TRBJ2-7; 9 positions match TRBD2. V gave up 6 bases and J gave up 6 bases; unmatched junction bases: 3. The CDR3 covers 12 residues. Germline CDR1 and CDR2: MNHNY and SVGAGI (reference sequence). CDR3 residues: CASSATSGEQYF. As DNA, the CDR3 is TGTGCCAGCAGCGCGACTAGCGGCGAGCAGTACTTC.

This rearrangement joins TRBV6-5 to TRBJ1-1, with D perhaps matching TRBD1 (5 bases). Germline CDR1 MNHEY, CDR2 SVGAGI. V was clipped by 4 bases and J by 0 bases, with 15 bases between them. This CDR3 is built from 16 residues. Here the CDR3 reads CASSSFGRGVNTEAFF. The DNA of the CDR3 is TGTGCCAGCAGTTCTTTCGGTCGGGGGGTGAACACTGAAGCTTTCTTT.

This clone turned up a few times. One end of the junction fails to match germline, which may point to a read error. V and J are TRBV7-7 and TRBJ2-3; D is possibly TRBD1 or TRBD2 (5 bases each). This CDR3 has 13 amino acids. In germline, CDR1 is SSHAT, CDR2 FNYEAQ (reference sequence). As DNA, the CDR3 is TGTGCTAGCAGCCCCCGGGGCCTAGGTACGCAGTATTTT. It yields the protein CASSPRGLGTQYF.

V usage is TRBV2 and J usage is TRBJ2-1, with 9 nucleotides matching TRBD2. Germline assignment: CDR1 SNHLY and CDR2 FYNNEI. With 4 bases clipped from V and 4 bases from J, the junction kept 14 bases outside the gene matches. The CDR3 is 18 residues long. The CDR3 loop is CASSGDPLASGDYNEQFF. DNA of the CDR3: TGTGCCAGCAGTGGGGACCCCCTGGCTAGCGGGGATTACAATGAGCAGTTCTTC.

The chain carries TRBV15 and TRBJ1-4, with D unresolved. The V gene's germline CDR1 is LNHNV and CDR2 YYDKDF (reference sequence). V was clipped by 0 bases and J by 8 bases, with 7 bases between them. The CDR3 has 13 amino acids. DNA of the CDR3: TGTGCCACCAGCAGAGATGAGGACGAAAAACTGTTTTTT. Its protein is CATSRDEDEKLFF.

This sequence joins TRBV30 and TRBJ1-1; D perhaps matches TRBD1 (6 bases). The germline gives CDR1 GTSNPN, CDR2 SVGIG (reference sequence). The CDR3 spans 14 residues. Trimming took 2 bases from V and 4 from J, leaving 14 bases between them. The CDR3 loop reads CAWSPGAGFTEAFF. The CDR3 nucleotides read TGTGCCTGGAGTCCAGGGGCAGGATTCACTGAAGCTTTCTTT.

The rearrangement joins TRBV20-1 to TRBJ2-1, with TRBD1 matching over 8 bases. The J segment lost 9 bases and the V segment lost 6 bases, leaving 4 bases of the junction unmatched. The CDR3 length is 11 residues. Germline CDR1 reads DFQATT; CDR2 reads SNEGSKA (reference sequence). In DNA form, the CDR3 reads TGCAGTGCAAACAGGGGGAGTGAGCAGTTCTTC. This encodes CSANRGSEQFF.

V and J are TRBV11-2 and TRBJ2-3, with a possible D match to TRBD1 (6 bases). Germline CDR1 reads SGHAT; CDR2 reads FQNNGV. Trimming took off 0 bases at V and 6 bases at J, with 16 bases between the two ends. CDR3 length: 16 residues. This CDR3 reads CASSLETGLRDDTQYF. The DNA for the CDR3 is TGTGCCAGCAGCTTAGAGACAGGATTAAGGGATGATACGCAGTATTTT.

V and J are TRBV6-1 and TRBJ2-4; no firm D call. CDR3 size: 18 residues. From germline, CDR1 is MNHNS and CDR2 SASEGT. Trimming removed 1 base at V and 0 bases at J, with 16 bases between. In nucleotides, the CDR3 is TGTGCCAGCAGTGAAGAGTTGTCTACGGAGATAGCCAAAAACATTCAGTACTTC. It yields the protein CASSEELSTEIAKNIQYF.

The genes are TRBV28 and TRBJ2-5; 7 bases are a match to TRBD1. The germline gives CDR1 MDHEN, CDR2 SYDVKM. V gave up 3 bases and J gave up 7 bases; unmatched junction bases: 8. The CDR3 length is 14 residues. This CDR3 reads CASSFITGARTQYF. The CDR3 nucleotides read TGTGCCAGCAGTTTTATTACAGGGGCGAGGACCCAGTACTTC.

CDR3 residues: CASSPSRGSTEAFF. CDR3 coding DNA: TGTGCCAGCAGCCCCAGCCGAGGTAGCACTGAAGCTTTCTTT. The chain recombines TRBV7-8 with TRBJ1-1; D gene uncertain. The CDR3 is 14 residues long. CDR1 is SGHVS, CDR2 FQNEAQ, per germline. V was trimmed by 5 bases and J by 4 bases, leaving 14 bases between them.

The chain carries TRBV7-3 and TRBJ2-1, with D possibly matching TRBD1 (6 bases). Germline CDR1 and CDR2: SGHTA and FQGTGA. This CDR3 is 15 amino acids long. V lost 4 bases to trimming and J lost 3 bases, with 13 bases between them. The DNA for the CDR3 is TGTGCCAGCAGCTCAACCGGGACATACTACAATGAGCAGTTCTTC. Its translation is CASSSTGTYYNEQFF.

This sequence joins TRBV5-4 and TRBJ1-2; TRBD1 might be the D (6 bases). This CDR3 spans 14 amino acids. Germline V gene lookup returns CDR1 SGHNT and CDR2 YYREEE (reference sequence). Trimming took 2 bases from V and 5 from J, leaving 13 bases between them. CDR3 in amino acids: CASSFGGREYGYTF. The CDR3 DNA sequence: TGTGCCAGCAGCTTTGGGGGGCGGGAATATGGCTACACCTTC. Full variable domain (outside the CDR3, taken from reference TRBV5-4 and TRBJ1-2): ETGVTQSPTHLIKTRGQQVTLRCSSQSGHNTVSWYQQALGQGPQFIFQYYREEENGRGNFPPRFSGLQFPNYSSELNVNALELDDSALYLCASSFGGREYGYTFGSGTRLTVV.

The V gene is TRBV6-1, the J gene TRBJ2-5, with D possibly matching TRBD2 (7 bases). The CDR3 length is 14 residues. V dropped 7 bases and J dropped 3 bases, with 15 bases sitting between them. CDR1 MNHNS and CDR2 SASEGT come from the germline V gene. The CDR3: CASTRWGGEETQYF. CDR3 coding DNA: TGTGCCAGCACCCGTTGGGGGGGCGAAGAGACCCAGTACTTC.

This clone occurred a few times. The rearrangement joins TRBV5-1 to TRBJ2-7, with 11 bases aligning to TRBD1. The germline V gene encodes CDR1 SGHRS and CDR2 YFSETQ. There are 15 residues in the CDR3. V dropped 0 bases and J dropped 3; count of bases not matched to a gene: 2. Here the CDR3 reads CASSLGTGGIYEQYF. The CDR3 region has the DNA TGCGCCAGCAGCTTGGGGACAGGGGGCATCTACGAGCAGTACTTC.

This clone qualifies as medium-sized. The rearrangement links TRBV2 to TRBJ1-1; 9 bases are shared with TRBD1. Germline V lookup: CDR1 SNHLY, CDR2 FYNNEI. CDR3 length equals 15 residues. Trimming at V came to 6 bases and at J to 4 bases, leaving 9 bases not matched to a gene. CDR3 region: CASRGPTGGITEAFF. The CDR3 coding sequence is TGTGCCAGCAGGGGCCCCACAGGGGGCATCACTGAAGCTTTCTTT.

The chain has TRBV2 and TRBJ2-7, with 9 bases matching TRBD2. Looked up from germline, CDR1 is SNHLY and CDR2 is FYNNEI. V lost 2 bases, J lost 2 bases, and 7 bases stayed unmatched. The CDR3 length is 16 residues. CDR3 DNA sequence: TGTGCCAGCAGTGAAAGGGCGCCTAGCGGGGCCTACGAGCAGTACTTC. Translating gives CASSERAPSGAYEQYF.